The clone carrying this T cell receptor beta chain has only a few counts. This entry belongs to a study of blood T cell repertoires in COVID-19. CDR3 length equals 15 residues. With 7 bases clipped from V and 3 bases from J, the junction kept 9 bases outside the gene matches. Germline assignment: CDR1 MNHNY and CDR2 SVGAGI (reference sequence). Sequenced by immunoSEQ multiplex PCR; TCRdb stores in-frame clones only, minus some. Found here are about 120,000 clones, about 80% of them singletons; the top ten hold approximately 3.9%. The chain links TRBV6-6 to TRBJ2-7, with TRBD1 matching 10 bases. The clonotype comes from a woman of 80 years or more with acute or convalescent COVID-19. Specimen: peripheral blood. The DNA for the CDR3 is TGTGCCAGCATTGTCTCAGGGACAGGGGACTACGAGCAGTACTTC. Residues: CASIVSGTGDYEQYF.